Sequencing of this T cell receptor (beta chain) was carried out in a study of cytomegalovirus exposure and HLA in healthy donors. Points from the study as a whole: The Asian-associated ancestry cluster reportedly had fewer N-insertions than the approximately 610-donor mean in a later analysis. Previous analysis showed most TCR beta V segments were productive about 90% or about 30% of the time.

At the time of sampling, donors were nominally healthy, though unrecorded immune exposures were likely. This PCR relied on a set of 60 Vbeta primers and 13 Jbeta primers. Libraries were prepared by immunoSEQ multiplex PCR; TCRdb keeps only in-frame clonotypes and omits some of them. The sample contains some 180,000 clones, around 76% of which appear only once. Comment on this clone: The antigen is not known.

This CDR3 has 13 residues. Trimming shortened V by 3 bases and J by 7 bases, and 12 bases separated the two germline ends. Germline V gene data show CDR1 as MGHDK and CDR2 as SYGVNS. This clonotype was sampled from a man aged 25 to 40 in good health and CMV-seronegative. V gene TRBV25-1 combines with J gene TRBJ1-1; TRBD1 is a possible D gene (5 bases). Sequences were obtained from PBMCs. CDR3 amino acids: CASSDNGGGEAFF. For the CDR3, the DNA is TGTGCCAGCAGTGATAACGGGGGGGGTGAAGCTTTCTTT. The full variable domain, rest sourced from reference TRBV25-1 and TRBJ1-1, is EADIYQTPRYLVIGTGKKITLECSQTMGHDKMYWYQQDPGMELHLIHYSYGVNSTEKGDLSSESTVSRIRTEHFPLTLESARPSHTSQYLCASSDNGGGEAFFGQGTRLTVV.